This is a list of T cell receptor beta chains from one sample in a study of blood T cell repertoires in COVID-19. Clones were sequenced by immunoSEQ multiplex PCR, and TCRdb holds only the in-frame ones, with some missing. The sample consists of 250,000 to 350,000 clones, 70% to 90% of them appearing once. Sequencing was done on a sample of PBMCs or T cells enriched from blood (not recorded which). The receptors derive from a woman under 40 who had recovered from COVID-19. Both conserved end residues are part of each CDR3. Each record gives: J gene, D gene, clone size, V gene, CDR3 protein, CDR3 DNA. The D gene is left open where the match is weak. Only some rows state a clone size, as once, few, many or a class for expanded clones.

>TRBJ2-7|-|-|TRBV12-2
CASRHQGNPHCEQYF
TGTGCAAGTCGACATCAGGGAAACCCCCACTGCGAGCAGTACTTC
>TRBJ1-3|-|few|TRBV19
CASSMDNWSGNTIYF
TGTGCCAGTAGTATGGACAATTGGAGTGGAAACACCATATATTTT
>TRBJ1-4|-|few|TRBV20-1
CSASNGRGEKLFF
TGCAGTGCTAGTAATGGAAGAGGGGAAAAACTGTTTTTT
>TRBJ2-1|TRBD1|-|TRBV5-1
CASSTIPPWDRGYNEQFF
TGCGCCAGCAGCACTATTCCTCCCTGGGACAGGGGTTACAATGAGCAGTTCTTC
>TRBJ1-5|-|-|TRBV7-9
CASSLPGNQPQHF
TGTGCCAGCAGCTTACCCGGTAATCAGCCCCAGCATTTT
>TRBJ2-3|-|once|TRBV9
CASSVGLGGPSTDTQYF
TGTGCCAGCAGCGTAGGTCTCGGGGGGCCTAGCACAGATACGCAGTATTTT
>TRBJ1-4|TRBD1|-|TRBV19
CASSPRTGGEKLFF
TGTGCCAGTAGTCCACGGACAGGGGGCGAAAAACTGTTTTTT
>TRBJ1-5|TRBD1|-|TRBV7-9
CASSLGTGAGLHNQPQHF
TGTGCCAGCAGCTTAGGGACAGGGGCCGGACTACACAATCAGCCCCAGCATTTT
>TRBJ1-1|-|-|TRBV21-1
CASSLPGGNVAFF
TGTGCCAGCAGCCTGCCTGGGGGGAACGTAGCTTTCTTT
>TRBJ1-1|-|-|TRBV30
CAWGKGGGTEAFF
TGTGCCTGGGGTAAAGGGGGTGGCACTGAAGCTTTCTTT